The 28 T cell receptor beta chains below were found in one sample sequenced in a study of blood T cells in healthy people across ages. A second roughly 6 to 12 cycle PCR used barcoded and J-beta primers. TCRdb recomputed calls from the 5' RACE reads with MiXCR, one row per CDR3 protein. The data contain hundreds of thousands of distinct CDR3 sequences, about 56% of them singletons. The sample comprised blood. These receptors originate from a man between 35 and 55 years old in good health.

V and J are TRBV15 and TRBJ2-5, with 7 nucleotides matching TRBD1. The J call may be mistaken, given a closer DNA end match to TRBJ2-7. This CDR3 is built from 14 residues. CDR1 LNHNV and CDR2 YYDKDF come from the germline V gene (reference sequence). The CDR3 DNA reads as TGTGCCACCAGCGGCCGGGACAGCACCTACGAGCAGTACTTC. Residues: CATSGRDSTYEQYF.

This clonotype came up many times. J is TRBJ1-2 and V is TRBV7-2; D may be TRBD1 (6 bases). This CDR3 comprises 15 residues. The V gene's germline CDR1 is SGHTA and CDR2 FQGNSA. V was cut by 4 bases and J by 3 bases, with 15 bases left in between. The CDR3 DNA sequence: TGTGCCAGCAGCTCGGGTCCGGGGGCTGACTATGGCTACACCTTC. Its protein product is CASSSGPGADYGYTF. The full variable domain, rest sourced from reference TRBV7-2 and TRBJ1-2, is GAGVSQSPSNKVTEKGKDVELRCDPISGHTALYWYRQSLGQGLEFLIYFQGNSAPDKSGLPSDRFSAERTGGSVSTLTIQRTQQEDSAVYLCASSSGPGADYGYTFGSGTRLTVV.

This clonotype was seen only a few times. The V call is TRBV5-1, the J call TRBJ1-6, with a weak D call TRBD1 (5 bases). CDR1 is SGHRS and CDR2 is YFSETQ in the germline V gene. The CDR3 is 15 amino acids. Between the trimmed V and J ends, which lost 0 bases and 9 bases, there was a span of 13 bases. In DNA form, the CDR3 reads TGCGCCAGCAGCTTGGACGGACAAGGGGCTTCACCCCTCCACTTT. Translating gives CASSLDGQGASPLHF.

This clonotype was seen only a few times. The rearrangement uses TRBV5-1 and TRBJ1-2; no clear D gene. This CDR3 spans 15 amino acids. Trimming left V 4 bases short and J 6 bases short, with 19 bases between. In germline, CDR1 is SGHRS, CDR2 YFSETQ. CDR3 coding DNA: TGCGCCAGCAGCCTGGAAGCCGGGGATGGTGATGGCTACACCTTC. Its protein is CASSLEAGDGDGYTF.

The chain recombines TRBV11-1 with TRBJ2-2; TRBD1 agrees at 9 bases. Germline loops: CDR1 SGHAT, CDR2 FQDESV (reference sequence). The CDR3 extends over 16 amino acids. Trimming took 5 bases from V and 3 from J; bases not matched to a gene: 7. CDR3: CASSRPGQGYTGELFF. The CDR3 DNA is TGTGCCAGCAGCCGTCCGGGACAGGGATACACCGGGGAGCTGTTTTTT.

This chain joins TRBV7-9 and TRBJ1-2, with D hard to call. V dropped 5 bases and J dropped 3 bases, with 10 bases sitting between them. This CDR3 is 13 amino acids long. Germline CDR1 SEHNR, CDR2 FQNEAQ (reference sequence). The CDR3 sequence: CASSAGVYYGYTF. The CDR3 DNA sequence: TGTGCCAGCAGCGCAGGAGTCTACTATGGCTACACCTTC.

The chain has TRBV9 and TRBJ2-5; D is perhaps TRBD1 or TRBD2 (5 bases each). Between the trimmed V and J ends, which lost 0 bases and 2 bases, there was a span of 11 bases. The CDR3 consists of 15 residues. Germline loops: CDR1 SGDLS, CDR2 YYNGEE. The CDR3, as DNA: TGTGCCAGCAGCGTAGCACCGGGGCTTCAAGAGACCCAGTACTTC. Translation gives CASSVAPGLQETQYF.

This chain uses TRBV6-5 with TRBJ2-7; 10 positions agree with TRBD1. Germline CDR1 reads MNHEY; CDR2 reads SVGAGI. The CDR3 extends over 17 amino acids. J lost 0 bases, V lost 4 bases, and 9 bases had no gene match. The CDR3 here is CASSFSTGQGVSYEQYF. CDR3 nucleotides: TGTGCCAGCAGTTTTAGTACAGGACAGGGGGTCTCCTACGAGCAGTACTTC.

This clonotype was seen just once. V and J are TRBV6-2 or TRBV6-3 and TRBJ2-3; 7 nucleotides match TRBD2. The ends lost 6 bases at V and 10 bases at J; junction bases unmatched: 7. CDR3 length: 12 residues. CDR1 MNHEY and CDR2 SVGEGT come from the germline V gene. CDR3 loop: CASSPRLAAQYF. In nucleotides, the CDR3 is TGTGCCAGCAGCCCCCGACTAGCTGCGCAGTATTTT.

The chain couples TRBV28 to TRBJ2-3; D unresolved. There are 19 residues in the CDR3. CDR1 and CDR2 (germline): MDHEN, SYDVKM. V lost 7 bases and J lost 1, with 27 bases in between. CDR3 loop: CASTEGRVDLGLRTDTQYF. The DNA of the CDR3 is TGTGCCAGCACCGAAGGACGCGTCGATCTGGGCCTCCGCACAGATACGCAGTATTTT.

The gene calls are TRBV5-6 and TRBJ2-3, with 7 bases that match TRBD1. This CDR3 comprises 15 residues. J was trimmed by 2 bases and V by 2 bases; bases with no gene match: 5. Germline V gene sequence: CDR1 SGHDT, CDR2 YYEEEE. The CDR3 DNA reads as TGTGCCAGCAGCTTCGGGACAGCCCTCACAGATACGCAGTATTTT. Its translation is CASSFGTALTDTQYF. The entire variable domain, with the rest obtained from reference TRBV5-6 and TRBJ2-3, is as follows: DAGVTQSPTHLIKTRGQQVTLRCSPKSGHDTVSWYQQALGQGPQFIFQYYEEEERQRGNFPDRFSGHQFPNYSSELNVNALLLGDSALYLCASSFGTALTDTQYFGPGTRLTVL.

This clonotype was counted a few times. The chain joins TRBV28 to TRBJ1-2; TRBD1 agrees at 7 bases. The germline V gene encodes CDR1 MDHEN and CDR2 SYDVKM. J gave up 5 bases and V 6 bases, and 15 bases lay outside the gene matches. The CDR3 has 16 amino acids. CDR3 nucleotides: TGTGCCAGCAGCCCCCCTAGGGGACAGCGCCAGTATGGCTACACCTTC. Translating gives CASSPPRGQRQYGYTF.

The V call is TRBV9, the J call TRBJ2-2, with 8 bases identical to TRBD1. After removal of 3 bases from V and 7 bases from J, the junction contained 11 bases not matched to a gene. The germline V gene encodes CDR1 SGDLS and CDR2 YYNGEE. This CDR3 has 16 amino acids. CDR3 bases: TGTGCCAGCAGCGCTAGGTGGCAGGGGGCCGACGGGGAGCTGTTTTTT. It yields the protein CASSARWQGADGELFF. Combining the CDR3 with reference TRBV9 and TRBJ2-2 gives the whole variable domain DSGVTQTPKHLITATGQRVTLRCSPRSGDLSVYWYQQSLDQGLQFLIQYYNGEERAKGNILERFSAQQFPDLHSELNLSSLELGDSALYFCASSARWQGADGELFFGEGSRLTVL.

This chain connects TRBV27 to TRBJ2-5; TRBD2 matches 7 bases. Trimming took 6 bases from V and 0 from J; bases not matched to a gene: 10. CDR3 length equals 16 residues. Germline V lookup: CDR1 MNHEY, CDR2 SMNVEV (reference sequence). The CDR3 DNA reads TGTGCCAGCAGCCTAAGGGCCGGGGGGTACCAAGAGACCCAGTACTTC. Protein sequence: CASSLRAGGYQETQYF.

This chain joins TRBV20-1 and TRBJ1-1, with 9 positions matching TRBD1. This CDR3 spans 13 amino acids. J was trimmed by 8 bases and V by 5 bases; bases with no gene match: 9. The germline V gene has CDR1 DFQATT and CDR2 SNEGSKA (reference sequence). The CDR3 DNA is TGCAGTGCTCCGCGGGACAGGGTGTCCGAAGCTTTCTTT. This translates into CSAPRDRVSEAFF.

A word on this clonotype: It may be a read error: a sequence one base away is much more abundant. Here the CDR3 DNA reads TGTGCCAGCAGTTCCTTTGACAGGGGAAGCCAAGAGCAGTACTTC. Protein sequence: CASSSFDRGSQEQYF. The genes are TRBV6-5 and TRBJ2-4, with 8 nucleotides matching TRBD1. Trimming at V came to 4 bases and at J to 13 bases, leaving 15 bases not matched to a gene. Germline CDR1 MNHEY, CDR2 SVGAGI. This CDR3 is 15 amino acids long.

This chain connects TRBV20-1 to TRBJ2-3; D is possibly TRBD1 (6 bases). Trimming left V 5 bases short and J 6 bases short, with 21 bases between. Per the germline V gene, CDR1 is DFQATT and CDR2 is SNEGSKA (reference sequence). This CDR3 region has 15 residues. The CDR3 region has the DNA TGCAGTGCTCGCCCCAGGGGCCGGTTCCCGGATACGCAGTATTTT. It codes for CSARPRGRFPDTQYF.

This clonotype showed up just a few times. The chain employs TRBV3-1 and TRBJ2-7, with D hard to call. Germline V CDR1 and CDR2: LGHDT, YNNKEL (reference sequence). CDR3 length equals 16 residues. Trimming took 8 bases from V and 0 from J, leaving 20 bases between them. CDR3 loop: CASSQPRTSPSYEQYF. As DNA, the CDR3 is TGTGCCAGCTCACAACCCCGGACCTCCCCCTCCTACGAGCAGTACTTC.

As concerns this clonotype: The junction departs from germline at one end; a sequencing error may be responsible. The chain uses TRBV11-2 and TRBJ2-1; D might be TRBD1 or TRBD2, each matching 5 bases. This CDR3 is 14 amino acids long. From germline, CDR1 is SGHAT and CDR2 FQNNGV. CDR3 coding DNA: TGTGCCAGCAGCGAGGGGCGGTACTACAGTGAGCAGTTCTTC. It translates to CASSEGRYYSEQFF. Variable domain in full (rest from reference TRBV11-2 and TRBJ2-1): EAGVAQSPRYKIIEKRQSVAFWCNPISGHATLYWYQQILGQGPKLLIQFQNNGVVDDSQLPKDRFSAERLKGVDSTLKIQPAKLEDSAVYLCASSEGRYYSEQFFGPGTRLTVL.

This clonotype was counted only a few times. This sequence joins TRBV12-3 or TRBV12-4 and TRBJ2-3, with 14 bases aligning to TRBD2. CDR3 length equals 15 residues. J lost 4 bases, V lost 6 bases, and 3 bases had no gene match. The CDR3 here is CASRGLAGDSDTQYF. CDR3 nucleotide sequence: TGTGCCAGCAGGGGACTAGCGGGAGACTCAGATACGCAGTATTTT.

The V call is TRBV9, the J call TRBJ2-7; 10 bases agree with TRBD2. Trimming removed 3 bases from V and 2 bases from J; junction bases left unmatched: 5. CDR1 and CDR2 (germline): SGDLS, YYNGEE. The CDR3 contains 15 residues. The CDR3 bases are TGTGCCAGCAGCGCCGGACTAGCGGAGACCTACGAGCAGTACTTC. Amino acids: CASSAGLAETYEQYF. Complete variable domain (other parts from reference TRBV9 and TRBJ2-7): DSGVTQTPKHLITATGQRVTLRCSPRSGDLSVYWYQQSLDQGLQFLIQYYNGEERAKGNILERFSAQQFPDLHSELNLSSLELGDSALYFCASSAGLAETYEQYFGPGTRLTVT.

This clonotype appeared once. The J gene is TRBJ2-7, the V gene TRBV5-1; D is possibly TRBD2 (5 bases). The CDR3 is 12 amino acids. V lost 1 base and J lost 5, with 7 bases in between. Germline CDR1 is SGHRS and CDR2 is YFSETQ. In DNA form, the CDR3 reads TGCGCCAGCAGCTTGAACGGGGACGAGCAGTACTTC. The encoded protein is CASSLNGDEQYF.

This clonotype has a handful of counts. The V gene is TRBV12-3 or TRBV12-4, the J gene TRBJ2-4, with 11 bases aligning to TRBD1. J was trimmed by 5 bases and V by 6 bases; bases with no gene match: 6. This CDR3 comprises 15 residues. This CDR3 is CASSRTGGEENIQYF. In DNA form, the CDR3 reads TGTGCCAGCAGCCGGACAGGGGGCGAGGAAAACATTCAGTACTTC.

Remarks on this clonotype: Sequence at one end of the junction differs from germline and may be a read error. The CDR3 bases are TGTGCCAGCAACCAAACCAATACAGGACATCCCACAGATACGCAGTATTTT. Translated: CASNQTNTGHPTDTQYF. The chain joins TRBV14 to TRBJ2-3, with a weak D call TRBD1 (5 bases). CDR3 size: 17 residues. Germline-derived CDR1 and CDR2 are SGHDN and FVKESK.

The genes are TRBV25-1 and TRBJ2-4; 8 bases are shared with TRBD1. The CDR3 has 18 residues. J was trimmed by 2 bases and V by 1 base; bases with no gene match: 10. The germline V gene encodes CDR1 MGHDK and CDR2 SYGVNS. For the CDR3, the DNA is TGTGCCAGCAGTGAATGGCCCCCGGGACAGGACTCCAAAAACATTCAGTACTTC. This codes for CASSEWPPGQDSKNIQYF.

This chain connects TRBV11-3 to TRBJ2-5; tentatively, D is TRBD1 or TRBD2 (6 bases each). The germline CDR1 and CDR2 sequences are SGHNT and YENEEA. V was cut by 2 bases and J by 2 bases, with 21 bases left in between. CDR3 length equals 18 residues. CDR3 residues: CASSLPTTRQATQETQYF. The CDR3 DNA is TGTGCCAGCAGCTTACCCACGACTAGACAGGCCACACAAGAGACCCAGTACTTC.

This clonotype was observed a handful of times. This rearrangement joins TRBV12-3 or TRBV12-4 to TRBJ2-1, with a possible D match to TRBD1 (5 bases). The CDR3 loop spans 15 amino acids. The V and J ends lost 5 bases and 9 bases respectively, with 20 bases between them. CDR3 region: CASSPGKLGHGEQFF. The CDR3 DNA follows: TGTGCCAGCAGTCCGGGCAAGTTGGGGCATGGTGAGCAGTTCTTC.

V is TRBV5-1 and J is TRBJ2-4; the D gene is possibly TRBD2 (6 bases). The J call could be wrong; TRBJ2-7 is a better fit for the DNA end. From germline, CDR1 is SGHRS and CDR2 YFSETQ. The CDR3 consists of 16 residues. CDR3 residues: CASSLGRGRSSYEQYF. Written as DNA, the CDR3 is TGCGCCAGCAGCTTGGGGAGGGGACGAAGCTCCTACGAGCAGTACTTC.